The rows below give T cell receptor beta chains drawn from one sample of a study of cytomegalovirus exposure and HLA in healthy donors. The assay was immunoSEQ multiplex PCR, and TCRdb's table has in-frame clones only and misses some. The repertoire includes about 81,000 clones, over 65% of them detected once, and around 3.2% sits in the top ten. The sample consisted of PBMCs. The receptors originated from a man aged 50 to 60 in good health and CMV-seropositive. CDR3s include the opening cysteine and the closing phenylalanine or tryptophan. The D gene is left open where the match is weak. Rows give clone size only sometimes, using once, few, many, or a class for an expanded clone.

TRBD2	TRBV11-2	TRBJ2-1	-	TGTGCCAGCAGCTTAGGCCAACTGCTAGCGGGAGTTAACAATGAGCAGTTCTTC	CASSLGQLLAGVNNEQFF
-	TRBV11-2	TRBJ1-5	-	TGTGCCAGCAGCCTGACTGCTATAGGCAATCAGCCCCAGCATTTT	CASSLTAIGNQPQHF
-	TRBV27	TRBJ2-1	few	TGTGCCAGCAGTTTATGGGCAGTCCACAATGAGCAGTTCTTC	CASSLWAVHNEQFF
TRBD2	TRBV7-2	TRBJ2-1	-	TGTGCCAGCAGGGAGGATCTAGCGGATTACAATGAGCAGTTCTTC	CASREDLADYNEQFF
-	TRBV4-1	TRBJ2-7	-	TGCGCCAGCAGCCAAGAACCTACCGTACCCTACGAGCAGTACTTC	CASSQEPTVPYEQYF
TRBD1	TRBV19	TRBJ2-3	-	TGTGCCAGCGGGACAGGGCTATTCTCAGATACGCAGTATTTT	CASGTGLFSDTQYF
TRBD1	TRBV5-4	TRBJ1-2	-	TGTGCCAGCAGCCCTACAGGGGGGTATGGCTACACCTTC	CASSPTGGYGYTF
-	TRBV11-2	TRBJ2-7	-	TGTGCCAGCAGCCGTCAAAAGGGACGGGAGATCTACGAGCAGTACTTC	CASSRQKGREIYEQYF
TRBD1	TRBV6-4	TRBJ2-2	-	TGTGCCAGCAGCCAAGGGGCCTCGACAGGGATCGGTCCGAACACCGGGGAGCTGTTTTTT	CASSQGASTGIGPNTGELFF
TRBD2	TRBV5-1	TRBJ2-1	-	TGCGCCAGCAGCATCTTAGCGGGAGGCTACAATGAGCAGTTCTTC	CASSILAGGYNEQFF
TRBD2	TRBV11-3	TRBJ2-1	-	TGTGCCAGCCGGGGAGGGGAGCGGGAAAACTCCTACAATGAGCAGTTCTTC	CASRGGERENSYNEQFF
TRBD2	TRBV5-1	TRBJ2-1	-	TGCGCCAGCAGCTTGGTCGGAAGCGGGACCTACAATGAGCAGTTCTTC	CASSLVGSGTYNEQFF
-	TRBV6-8	TRBJ1-1	-	TGTGCCAGCAGTTACACGTCAGTTGTCATGAACACTGAAGCTTTCTTT	CASSYTSVVMNTEAFF
-	TRBV5-1	TRBJ1-2	-	TGCGCCAGCTCCCTCGGGGGGAACTATGGCTACACCTTC	CASSLGGNYGYTF
TRBD2	TRBV30	TRBJ2-7	few	TGTGCCTGGACTAGCGGGAGCTACGAGCAGTACTTC	CAWTSGSYEQYF
-	TRBV2	TRBJ1-4	-	TGTGCCAGCATACTACAGGGTGCAACTAATGAAAAACTGTTTTTT	CASILQGATNEKLFF
-	TRBV5-8	TRBJ2-7	medium-sized	TGTGCCAGCAGCTTACGGGGGTTAAGCTACGAGCAGTACTTC	CASSLRGLSYEQYF
-	TRBV19	TRBJ2-7	-	TGTGCCAGTAGTATAGGGGGTGGGCAGGGTAGCTGGTACGAGCAGTACTTC	CASSIGGGQGSWYEQYF
TRBD2	TRBV19	TRBJ2-7	-	TGTGCCAGTAGCATGGCCGTATTAGCGGGAGGAGTCGAGCAGTACTTC	CASSMAVLAGGVEQYF
-	TRBV13	TRBJ1-2	-	TGTGCCAGCAGCTTAGCTCTAGGAGGCCAGATCTATGGCTACACCTTC	CASSLALGGQIYGYTF
-	TRBV7-2	TRBJ1-2	-	TGTGCCAGCAGCCCTAGTTCGGGGGTCGGTGGCTACACCTTC	CASSPSSGVGGYTF
TRBD2	TRBV5-6	TRBJ2-1	-	TGTGCCAGCAGCTTACTAGCGAATGAGCAGTTCTTC	CASSLLANEQFF
TRBD1	TRBV27	TRBJ2-1	-	TGTGCCAGCAGTTTATTGTTTCGTGGGGAAGGGGGCTGGGGCTACAATGAGCAGTTCTTC	CASSLLFRGEGGWGYNEQFF
TRBD2	TRBV7-9	TRBJ2-2	-	TGTGCCAGCAGTCAACGGCGGGAGATGGCCGGGGAGCTGTTTTTT	CASSQRREMAGELFF
-	TRBV2	TRBJ2-3	-	TGTGCCAGCCCAGGGCCGACTGGTGGCGAAACAGATACGCAGTATTTT	CASPGPTGGETDTQYF
-	TRBV6-4	TRBJ2-1	-	TGTGCCAGCAGGGCCTCGGAGCCCCACAATGAGCAGTTCTTC	CASRASEPHNEQFF
-	TRBV11-2	TRBJ1-2	-	TGTGCCAGCAGCCCTCCGTGGGCCACTTTGGACTACACCTTC	CASSPPWATLDYTF
TRBD2	TRBV15	TRBJ2-7	few	TGTGCCACCAGCAGAGAGGCTAGCGGGAGTGAATACGAGCAGTACTTC	CATSREASGSEYEQYF
TRBD1	TRBV19	TRBJ2-2	-	TGTGCCAGCTCGGGACAGCTCACCGGGGAGCTGTTTTTT	CASSGQLTGELFF
-	TRBV27	TRBJ2-7	once	TGTGCCAGCAGTCCTTCCCCCGGGCAGGGTGCTAAGGAGCAGTACTTC	CASSPSPGQGAKEQYF
TRBD2	TRBV6-6	TRBJ2-7	few	TGTGCCAGCAGTTACTCCTCTAGCGGGAGTTTCGAGCAGTACTTC	CASSYSSSGSFEQYF
TRBD2	TRBV4-3	TRBJ2-7	-	TGCGCCAGCAGCCAAGTGTTAGCGGGAGGGTATGACGAGCAGTACTTC	CASSQVLAGGYDEQYF
TRBD2	TRBV9	TRBJ2-2	-	TGTGCCAGCAGCGCCGTCGAGGGGACTAGCTCCGGGGAGCTGTTTTTT	CASSAVEGTSSGELFF
TRBD1	TRBV25-1	TRBJ2-2	once	TGTGCCAGCGCGGGACAGGGGGACACCGGGGAGCTGTTTTTT	CASAGQGDTGELFF
TRBD1	TRBV5-6	TRBJ1-3	-	TGTGCCAGCAGCTTCGGGACAGGGTCTGGAAACACCATATATTTT	CASSFGTGSGNTIYF
TRBD2	TRBV6-5	TRBJ2-1	-	TGTGCCAGCAGTTACGGACTAGCGGAAAACAATGAGCAGTTCTTC	CASSYGLAENNEQFF
-	TRBV5-8	TRBJ2-2	once	TGTGCCAGCAGCTTCCCTCCGGTCCACACCGGGGAGCTGTTTTTT	CASSFPPVHTGELFF
TRBD1	TRBV6-5	TRBJ2-7	-	TGTGCCAGCAGTTTAAGAGAGACAGGGGCCTCCTACGAGCAGTACTTC	CASSLRETGASYEQYF
-	TRBV11-3	TRBJ2-5	once	TGTGCCAGCAGCACGCAGGGGTGGCAAGAGACCCAGTACTTC	CASSTQGWQETQYF
-	TRBV11-2	TRBJ2-1	once	TGTGCCAGCAGCTCTCTAAAGGCGGGGAAAAACAATGAGCAGTTCTTC	CASSSLKAGKNNEQFF
TRBD2	TRBV5-1	TRBJ2-7	-	TGCGCCAGCAGCTTGGCTAGTAGCGGGAGCAATCTCTACGAGCAGTACTTC	CASSLASSGSNLYEQYF
TRBD1	TRBV29-1	TRBJ1-1	-	TGCAGCGTTGCAACAGGACAGGCTGCCACTGAAGCTTTCTTT	CSVATGQAATEAFF
-	TRBV7-3	TRBJ2-1	-	TGTGCCAGCAGCTTCGGCCCGGGATACAATGAGCAGTTCTTC	CASSFGPGYNEQFF
-	TRBV10-3	TRBJ2-5	-	TGTGCCATCAGCGAAGGGACTCTCCAAGAGACCCAGTACTTC	CAISEGTLQETQYF
-	TRBV7-9	TRBJ1-2	-	TGTTCCAGCAGCTTACCCCGGGACACCCGCGACTATGGCTACACCTTC	CSSSLPRDTRDYGYTF
-	TRBV7-8	TRBJ1-2	-	TGTGCCAGCAGCTCCTATTTGGGGGGTATCTATGGCTACACCTTC	CASSSYLGGIYGYTF
-	TRBV12-2	TRBJ2-1	-	TGTGCAAGTCGTTCCGGACTAGCGGGAGGGTCGGTTTTTAGCAATGAGCAGTTCTTC	CASRSGLAGGSVFSNEQFF
-	TRBV5-1	TRBJ1-3	-	TGCGCCAGCAGGGACAGTTCTGGAAACACCATATATTTT	CASRDSSGNTIYF
-	TRBV11-3	TRBJ1-3	few	TGTGCCAGCAGCTCAGGCCTATCTGGAAACACCATATATTTT	CASSSGLSGNTIYF
-	TRBV30	TRBJ2-6	-	TGTGCCTGGAGTCCTGGTTGGGGGGGGCGACTCTCTGGGGCCAACGGCCTGACTTTC	CAWSPGWGGRLSGANGLTF
-	TRBV7-3	TRBJ2-1	-	TGTGCCAGCAGCTTAATCCTTTCGTCCTACAATGAGCAGTTCTTC	CASSLILSSYNEQFF
-	TRBV6-1	TRBJ2-2	-	TGTGTCGCCTTTCGGTCCGGGGAGCTGTTTTTT	CVAFRSGELFF
-	TRBV27	TRBJ2-1	few	TGTGCCAGCAGTTGGAGAGAGGCCTACAATGAGCAGTTCTTC	CASSWREAYNEQFF
-	TRBV5-1	TRBJ2-2	-	TGCGCCAGCAGCGAAGGACAGTTTTCGTTGGGTGGGGAGCTGTTTTTT	CASSEGQFSLGGELFF